This T cell receptor (beta chain) was retrieved from a study of blood T cells in healthy people across ages. V lost 3 bases, J lost 6 bases, and 9 bases lay in between. The germline CDR1 and CDR2 sequences are MGHRA and YSYEKL. The CDR3 totals 13 residues. Alongside a J-beta primer mix, a sample-barcoded 5' primer served in a second PCR lasting about 6 to 11 cycles. Carrying 12 random nucleotides, a template-switch adaptor labeled each individual cDNA molecule. TCRdb independently ran MiXCR on the 5' RACE reads; one entry per CDR3 protein. This sample has roughly 1.6 million distinct CDR3 sequences; about 31% occur once, and the top ten carry about 11%.

Sample: blood. This receptor was taken from a woman in her 30s in good health. This chain joins TRBV4-1 and TRBJ2-1; D is ambiguous. CDR3 in amino acids: CASSHQIPNEQFF. The CDR3 region has the DNA TGCGCCAGCAGCCACCAGATACCCAATGAGCAGTTCTTC.